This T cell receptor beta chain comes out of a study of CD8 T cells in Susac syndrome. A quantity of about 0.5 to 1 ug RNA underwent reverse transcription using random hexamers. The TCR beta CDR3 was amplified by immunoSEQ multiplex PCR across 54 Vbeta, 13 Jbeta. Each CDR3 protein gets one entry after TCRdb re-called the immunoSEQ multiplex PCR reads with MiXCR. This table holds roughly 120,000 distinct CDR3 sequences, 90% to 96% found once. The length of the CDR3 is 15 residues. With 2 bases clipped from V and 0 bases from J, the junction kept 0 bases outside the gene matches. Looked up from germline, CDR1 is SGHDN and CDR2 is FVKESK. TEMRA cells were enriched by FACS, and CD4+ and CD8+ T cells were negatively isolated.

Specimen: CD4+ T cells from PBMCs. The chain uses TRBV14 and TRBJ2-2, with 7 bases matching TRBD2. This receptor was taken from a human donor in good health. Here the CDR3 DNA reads TGTGCCAGCAGCCAACTAGCGGCGAACACCGGGGAGCTGTTTTTT. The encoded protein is CASSQLAANTGELFF. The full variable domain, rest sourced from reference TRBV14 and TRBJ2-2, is EAGVTQFPSHSVIEKGQTVTLRCDPISGHDNLYWYRRVMGKEIKFLLHFVKESKQDESGMPNNRFLAERTGGTYSTLKVQPAELEDSGVYFCASSQLAANTGELFFGEGSRLTVL.